These 5 T cell receptor beta chains share one sample of origin, sequenced in a study of human thymus T cells. Measured with immunoSEQ multiplex PCR; TCRdb has only the in-frame clones, and not every one. The data hold 45,000 to 75,000 clones, with 94% observed a single time. Sample: blood. The receptors originated from a boy under two years old with a congenital heart defect but otherwise immunologically healthy.

The rearrangement joins TRBV19 to TRBJ2-1; unclear D gene. The CDR3 extends over 15 amino acids. Trimming cost V 3 bases and J 0 bases, with 9 bases left between them. Per the germline V gene, CDR1 is LNHDA and CDR2 is SQIVND (reference sequence). The CDR3 sequence is CASSMRRSSYNEQFF. CDR3 nucleotide sequence: TGTGCCAGTAGTATGAGGCGGAGCTCCTACAATGAGCAGTTCTTC.

This clone was picked up one time. This rearrangement joins TRBV10-2 to TRBJ2-7, with 8 bases matching TRBD2. This CDR3 is 16 amino acids long. V was pared by 5 bases and J by 0 bases, with 9 bases of the junction left unmatched. Germline CDR1 is WSHSY and CDR2 is SAAADI. The CDR3 bases are TGCGCCAGCAGTAACGTAGGGACTAGAGGCTCCTACGAGCAGTACTTC. Translating it yields CASSNVGTRGSYEQYF.

CDR3 amino acids: CASSPYYTDTQYF. As DNA, the CDR3 is TGTGCCAGCAGCCCATACTACACAGATACGCAGTATTTT. The rearrangement uses TRBV7-6 and TRBJ2-3; D is ambiguous. Trimming removed 5 bases at V and 2 bases at J, with 8 bases between. In germline, CDR1 is SGHVS, CDR2 FNYEAQ. The length of the CDR3 is 13 residues.

The chain carries TRBV7-3 and TRBJ2-1; the match to TRBD2 covers 7 bases. Germline lookup yields CDR1 SGHTA and CDR2 FQGTGA. CDR3 length: 16 residues. J was trimmed by 4 bases and V by 4 bases; bases with no gene match: 10. In nucleotides, the CDR3 is TGTGCCAGCAGCTCTACCTTGGGCGGGGGATACAATGAGCAGTTCTTC. This sequence encodes CASSSTLGGGYNEQFF.

The gene calls are TRBV6-6 and TRBJ2-5; no reliable D call. V dropped 2 bases and J dropped 6 bases, with 7 bases sitting between them. In germline, CDR1 is MNHNY, CDR2 SVGAGI (reference sequence). This CDR3 contains 12 residues. CDR3 residues: CASSYIGQTQYF. The DNA of the CDR3 is TGTGCCAGCAGTTACATCGGGCAGACCCAGTACTTC.